One sample yielded the 27 T cell receptor beta chains listed below, sequenced in a study of human T cells and chemical hapten exposure. Time point defined: healthy volunteer bleed at 2 weeks. Extraction yielded total RNA from whole blood (unfractionated). TCRdb reprocessed the RACE reads with MiXCR, giving one entry per CDR3 protein. In the table there are 49,000 or so distinct CDR3 sequences, 4.4% of which are singletons. Input material: whole blood. All receptors come from a human donor in good health. Some clones in this sample may be carry-over from other donors' samples.

This clonotype occurred many times. V usage is TRBV20-1 and J usage is TRBJ1-2, with D possibly matching TRBD1 (6 bases). CDR3 length: 15 amino acids. Germline CDR1 DFQATT, CDR2 SNEGSKA (reference sequence). The germline V and J ends were trimmed by 3 bases and 4 bases, with 18 bases remaining between them. The CDR3 protein is CSASPLRGGGYGYTF. CDR3 DNA sequence: TGCAGTGCTAGTCCTTTGCGAGGAGGGGGCTATGGCTACACCTTC.

This clonotype was counted many times. The chain uses TRBV6-2 or TRBV6-3 and TRBJ1-1; D is uncertain. Trimming pared 7 bases from V and 1 base from J, leaving 16 bases between. This CDR3 spans 15 amino acids. The germline gives CDR1 MNHEY, CDR2 SVGEGT. The CDR3 DNA is TGTGCCAGCACCCTAGATCCGAGGAAGAACACTGAAGCTTTCTTT. It is translated as CASTLDPRKNTEAFF.

This clonotype was found many times. The chain couples TRBV3-1 to TRBJ2-1, with 11 positions matching TRBD2. The ends lost 2 bases at V and 7 bases at J; junction bases unmatched: 1. Germline CDR1 is LGHDT and CDR2 is YNNKEL (reference sequence). The CDR3 has 14 amino acids. In DNA form, the CDR3 reads TGTGCCAGCAGCCAAACTAGCGGGAGTAATGAGCAGTTCTTC. It yields the protein CASSQTSGSNEQFF.

This clonotype occurred many times. CDR3 bases: TGTGCCAGCAGGACTAGCGGAAAGTTTTACGAGCAGTACTTC. As protein: CASRTSGKFYEQYF. The J gene is TRBJ2-7, the V gene TRBV21-1; the D call of TRBD2 is as the table states it, not checked on the DNA. TRBV21-1 is a pseudogene locus. This CDR3 spans 14 amino acids.

The table lists this clonotype with a few counts. The chain is built from TRBV4-1 and TRBJ1-1; tentatively, D is TRBD1 (6 bases). The germline gives CDR1 MGHRA, CDR2 YSYEKL. This CDR3 has 16 residues. V gave up 8 bases and J gave up 3 bases, with 22 bases separating them. CDR3 bases: TGCGCCAGCCGGACGGGAAGAGCCCCAGGGGACACTGAAGCTTTCTTT. This encodes CASRTGRAPGDTEAFF.

In its sample, this clonotype was seen many times. V gene TRBV7-2 combines with J gene TRBJ2-3, with 12 bases that match TRBD2. Germline V gene data show CDR1 as SGHTA and CDR2 as FQGNSA. The CDR3 length is 14 residues. The V segment lost 10 bases and the J segment 4 bases; nucleotides outside the gene matches: 6. This CDR3 is CATRLAGVADTQYF. The CDR3 nucleotides read TGTGCCACCAGACTAGCGGGAGTCGCAGATACGCAGTATTTT.

This clonotype was seen at least ten times. V gene TRBV13 combines with J gene TRBJ2-2; no reliable D call. V lost 4 bases and J lost 0, with 15 bases in between. Germline V gene data show CDR1 as PRHDT and CDR2 as FYEKMQ (reference sequence). CDR3 length: 17 residues. The CDR3 coding sequence is TGTGCCAGCAGCTCTCTCCGAGAGGCGGCGAACACCGGGGAGCTGTTTTTT. Its translation: CASSSLREAANTGELFF. Full variable domain (missing parts from reference TRBV13 and TRBJ2-2): AAGVIQSPRHLIKEKRETATLKCYPIPRHDTVYWYQQGPGQDPQFLISFYEKMQSDKGSIPDRFSAQQFSDYHSELNMSSLELGDSALYFCASSSLREAANTGELFFGEGSRLTVL.

This clonotype was seen many times. The chain employs TRBV7-8 and TRBJ1-1; D is perhaps TRBD1 (6 bases). The germline V gene encodes CDR1 SGHVS and CDR2 FQNEAQ. With 1 base removed from V and 5 bases from J, the gap between germline ends came to 14 bases. There are 15 residues in the CDR3. CDR3 region: CASSLVVRGQTEAFF. The CDR3 DNA is TGTGCCAGCAGCTTAGTAGTTCGGGGGCAAACTGAAGCTTTCTTT.

In its sample, this clonotype was seen many times. The genes are TRBV3-1 and TRBJ1-3; D is undetermined. The V end lost 0 bases, the J end lost 1 base, and 7 bases lay between the germline ends. Germline CDR1 reads LGHDT; CDR2 reads YNNKEL (reference sequence). This CDR3 contains 15 residues. This chain's CDR3 is CASSQELGSGNTIYF. In nucleotides, the CDR3 is TGTGCCAGCAGCCAAGAACTAGGGTCTGGAAACACCATATATTTT.

A word on this clonotype: This sequence may be a read error, since a much larger clone differs from it by one base. The V call is TRBV29-1, the J call TRBJ1-4; the D gene is possibly TRBD1 (5 bases). Looked up from germline, CDR1 is SQVTM and CDR2 is ANQGSEA. CDR3 size: 14 residues. CDR3 bases: TGCCGCGTTGCCACAGGTCCAACTAATGAAAAACTGTTTTTT. The encoded protein is CRVATGPTNEKLFF.

This clonotype came up many times. J is TRBJ2-1 and V is TRBV28; D gene unclear. The germline CDR1 and CDR2 sequences are MDHEN and SYDVKM. V lost 5 bases to trimming and J lost 8 bases, with 22 bases between them. CDR3 length: 16 amino acids. CDR3 in DNA: TGTGCCAGCAGTCCTCGTAATTTTAGTTTCCACCATGAGCAGTTCTTC. Its protein product is CASSPRNFSFHHEQFF.

This clonotype was seen repeatedly, ten times or more. The chain joins TRBV7-6 to TRBJ1-5, with a tentative D call TRBD1 (5 bases). Deletions cut 5 bases from V and 7 bases from J, with 12 bases between. CDR1 is SGHVS and CDR2 is FNYEAQ in the germline V gene. The CDR3 totals 13 residues. Written as DNA, the CDR3 is TGTGCCAGCAGCCCTACCCCAGGGCAGCCCCAGCATTTT. It yields the protein CASSPTPGQPQHF. Based on the CDR3 plus reference TRBV7-6 and TRBJ1-5, the full variable domain is GAGVSQSPRYKVTKRGQDVALRCDPISGHVSLYWYRQALGQGPEFLTYFNYEAQQDKSGLPNDRFSAERPEGSISTLTIQRTEQRDSAMYRCASSPTPGQPQHFGDGTRLSIL.

The chain is built from TRBV27 and TRBJ1-1; 8 nucleotides match TRBD1. Germline V lookup: CDR1 MNHEY, CDR2 SMNVEV (reference sequence). V was clipped by 5 bases and J by 4 bases; unmatched bases: 9. The CDR3 is 15 amino acids. This chain's CDR3 is CASSPRSTGGTEAFF. CDR3 nucleotide sequence: TGTGCCAGCAGTCCGCGGTCCACAGGGGGCACTGAAGCTTTCTTT.

This clonotype occurred many times. The rearrangement uses TRBV12-3 or TRBV12-4 and TRBJ2-7, with TRBD1 as a possible D gene (6 bases). The CDR3 is 14 residues long. V shed 3 bases and J shed 6 bases, with 15 bases lying between them. CDR3 amino acids: CASSFAGAQLEQYF. CDR3 in DNA: TGTGCCAGCAGTTTCGCAGGGGCGCAACTCGAGCAGTACTTC.

The chain recombines TRBV28 with TRBJ2-4; a possible D gene is TRBD2 (6 bases). The CDR3 loop spans 12 amino acids. V was clipped by 3 bases and J by 7 bases, with 7 bases between them. The V gene's germline CDR1 is MDHEN and CDR2 SYDVKM. The CDR3: CASSFGGNIQYF. The DNA for the CDR3 is TGTGCCAGCAGTTTTGGGGGGAACATTCAGTACTTC.

This rearrangement joins TRBV5-4 to TRBJ1-1; 7 nucleotides match TRBD1. The CDR3 covers 13 residues. With 1 base clipped from V and 6 bases from J, the junction kept 3 bases outside the gene matches. CDR1 and CDR2 from the germline V gene are SGHNT and YYREEE (reference sequence). The CDR3 DNA is TGTGCCAGCAGCTTGCAGGGGGGCTCTGAAGCTTTCTTT. Its translation is CASSLQGGSEAFF.

The chain joins TRBV20-1 to TRBJ1-1; unclear D gene. Germline V gene sequence: CDR1 DFQATT, CDR2 SNEGSKA (reference sequence). V lost 5 bases and J lost 4, with 11 bases in between. The CDR3 length is 12 residues. DNA for the CDR3: TGCAGTGCTCGCACTGGTGGCACTGAAGCTTTCTTT. Protein product: CSARTGGTEAFF.

This clonotype was counted at least ten times. The J gene is TRBJ2-7, the V gene TRBV27, with a tentative D call TRBD2 (6 bases). Per germline, CDR1 MNHEY and CDR2 SMNVEV (reference sequence). The CDR3 contains 15 residues. Trimming removed 4 bases at V and 5 bases at J, with 18 bases between. The CDR3 region has the DNA TGTGCCAGCAGTTCCCGTGGACATGGAGGGGACGAGCAGTACTTC. Its translation is CASSSRGHGGDEQYF.

This clonotype was detected many times. The chain recombines TRBV29-1 with TRBJ2-5, with D perhaps TRBD1 (5 bases). Trimming took 7 bases from V and 0 from J, leaving 12 bases between them. Germline lookup yields CDR1 SQVTM and CDR2 ANQGSEA. CDR3 length equals 13 residues. CDR3 loop: CSGADRYQETQYF. The DNA for the CDR3 is TGCAGCGGGGCAGACAGATACCAAGAGACCCAGTACTTC. Full variable domain (remainder filled in from reference TRBV29-1 and TRBJ2-5): SAVISQKPSRDICQRGTSLTIQCQVDSQVTMMFWYRQQPGQSLTLIATANQGSEATYESGFVIDKFPISRPNLTFSTLTVSNMSPEDSSIYLCSGADRYQETQYFGPGTRLLVL.

The rearrangement links TRBV18 to TRBJ1-3, with unresolved D. The V end lost 1 base, the J end lost 0 bases, and 7 bases lay between the germline ends. Germline-derived CDR1 and CDR2 are KGHSH and LQKENI. The length of the CDR3 is 15 residues. This chain's CDR3 is CASSPQASSGNTIYF. For the CDR3, the DNA is TGTGCCAGCTCACCACAAGCCAGCTCTGGAAACACCATATATTTT.

This clonotype was observed a few times. This chain uses TRBV27 with TRBJ2-7; TRBD2 aligns across 11 bases. The ends lost 6 bases at V and 2 bases at J; junction bases unmatched: 9. This CDR3 is 16 amino acids long. Germline CDR1 MNHEY, CDR2 SMNVEV (reference sequence). As DNA, the CDR3 is TGTGCCAGCAGCATCGACCTAGCGGGAGGCCCCTACGAGCAGTACTTC. Its protein is CASSIDLAGGPYEQYF.

This clonotype was recorded at least ten times. The chain uses TRBV6-5 and TRBJ1-4, with 8 nucleotides matching TRBD1. Losses at the gene ends were 6 bases for V and 6 bases for J; bases not matched to a gene: 6. The CDR3 extends over 14 amino acids. The germline V gene has CDR1 MNHEY and CDR2 SVGAGI. The CDR3, as DNA: TGTGCCAGCAGGCCAGGGGGCTCGTATGAAAAACTGTTTTTT. It encodes CASRPGGSYEKLFF.

The chain uses TRBV3-1 and TRBJ2-7; D unresolved. This CDR3 is built from 13 residues. Trimming shortened V by 4 bases and J by 6 bases, and 13 bases separated the two germline ends. CDR1 and CDR2 from the germline V gene are LGHDT and YNNKEL (reference sequence). The CDR3 DNA reads TGTGCCAGCAGCCCCCACCTCGACGGCGAGCAGTACTTC. It encodes CASSPHLDGEQYF.

This clonotype has at least ten counts. This chain links TRBV4-1 with TRBJ2-5; a possible D gene is TRBD1 (5 bases). Germline loops: CDR1 MGHRA, CDR2 YSYEKL. Trimming took off 1 base at V and 5 bases at J, with 8 bases between the two ends. This CDR3 has 13 amino acids. The CDR3 is CASSQVPGETQYF. CDR3 in DNA: TGCGCCAGCAGCCAAGTTCCAGGGGAGACCCAGTACTTC.

The V call is TRBV30, the J call TRBJ1-3; no firm D call. V was pared by 2 bases and J by 2 bases, with 13 bases between. The CDR3 is 15 amino acids. Germline-derived CDR1 and CDR2 are GTSNPN and SVGIG (reference sequence). The CDR3 DNA is TGTGCCTGGAGTAACGGACCCCTCACTGGAAACACCATATATTTT. Residues: CAWSNGPLTGNTIYF.

In its sample, this clonotype was seen many times. V gene TRBV10-1 combines with J gene TRBJ2-1; 11 bases agree with TRBD2. J was trimmed by 5 bases and V by 5 bases; bases with no gene match: 5. Germline-derived CDR1 and CDR2 are WNHNN and SYGVQD (reference sequence). The length of the CDR3 is 15 residues. The CDR3 coding sequence is TGCGCCAGCAGTCCCGGGACTAGCGGTCACAATGAGCAGTTCTTC. Translating gives CASSPGTSGHNEQFF.

This clonotype was detected ten times or more. The CDR3 region is CASSLLETQYF. The CDR3 DNA reads TGCGCCAGCAGCTTGCTAGAGACCCAGTACTTC. The chain uses TRBV5-1 and TRBJ2-5; D gene unclear. The CDR3 runs 11 residues. Per the germline V gene, CDR1 is SGHRS and CDR2 is YFSETQ. V lost 1 base and J lost 4, with 2 bases in between.